This TCR beta chain was identified during a study of T cell changes during pregnancy in multiple sclerosis. TCRdb's table, derived via immunoSEQ multiplex PCR, lists solely in-frame clones and lacks some. This table holds fewer than 50,000 clones, 88% found once. V gave up 3 bases and J gave up 12 bases, with 12 bases separating them. The CDR3 is 13 residues long. The germline V gene has CDR1 MDHEN and CDR2 SYDVKM. Sequenced here: CD8+ T cells from peripheral blood mononuclear cells, sampled in the third trimester of pregnancy. The V gene is TRBV28, the J gene TRBJ1-6; maybe TRBD1 (6 bases). This receptor was taken from a female donor with multiple sclerosis, enrolled in a pregnancy study. The CDR3 nucleotides are TGTGCCAGCAGTTTCAGGGGCTCTAGACCCCTCCACTTT. This encodes CASSFRGSRPLHF.